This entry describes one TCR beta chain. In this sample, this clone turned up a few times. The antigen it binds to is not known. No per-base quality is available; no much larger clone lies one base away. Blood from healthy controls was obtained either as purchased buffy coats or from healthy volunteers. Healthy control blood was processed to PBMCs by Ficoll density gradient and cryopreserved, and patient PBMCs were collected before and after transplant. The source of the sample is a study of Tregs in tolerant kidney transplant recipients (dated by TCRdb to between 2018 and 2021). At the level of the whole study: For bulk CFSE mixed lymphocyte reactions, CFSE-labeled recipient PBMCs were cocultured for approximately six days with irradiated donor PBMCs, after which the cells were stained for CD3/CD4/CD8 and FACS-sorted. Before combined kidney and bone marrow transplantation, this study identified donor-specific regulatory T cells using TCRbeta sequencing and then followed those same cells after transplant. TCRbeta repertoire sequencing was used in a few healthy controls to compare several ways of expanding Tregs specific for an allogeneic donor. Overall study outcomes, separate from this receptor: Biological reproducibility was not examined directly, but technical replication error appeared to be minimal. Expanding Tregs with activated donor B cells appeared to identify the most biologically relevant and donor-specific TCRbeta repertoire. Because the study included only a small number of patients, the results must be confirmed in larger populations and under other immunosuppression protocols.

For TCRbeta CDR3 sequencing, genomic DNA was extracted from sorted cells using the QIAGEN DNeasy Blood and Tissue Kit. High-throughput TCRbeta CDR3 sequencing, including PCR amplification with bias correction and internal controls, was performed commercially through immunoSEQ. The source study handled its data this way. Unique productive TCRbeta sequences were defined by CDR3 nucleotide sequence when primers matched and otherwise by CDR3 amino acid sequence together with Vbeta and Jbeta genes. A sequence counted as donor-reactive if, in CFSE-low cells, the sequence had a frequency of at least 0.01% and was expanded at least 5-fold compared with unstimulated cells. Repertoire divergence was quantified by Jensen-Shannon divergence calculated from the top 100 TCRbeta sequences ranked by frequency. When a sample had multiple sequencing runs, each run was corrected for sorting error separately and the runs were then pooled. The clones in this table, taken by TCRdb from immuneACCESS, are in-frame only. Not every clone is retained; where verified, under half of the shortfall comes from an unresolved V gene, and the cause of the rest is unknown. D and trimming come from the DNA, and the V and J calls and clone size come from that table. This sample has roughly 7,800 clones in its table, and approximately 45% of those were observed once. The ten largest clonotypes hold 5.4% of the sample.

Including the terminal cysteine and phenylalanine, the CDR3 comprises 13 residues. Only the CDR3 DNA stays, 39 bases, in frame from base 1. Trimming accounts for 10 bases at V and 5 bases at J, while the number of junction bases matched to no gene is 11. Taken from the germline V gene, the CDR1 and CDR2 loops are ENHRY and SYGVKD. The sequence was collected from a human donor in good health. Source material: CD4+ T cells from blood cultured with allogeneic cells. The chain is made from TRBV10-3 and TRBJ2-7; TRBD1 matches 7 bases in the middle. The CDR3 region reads CASRDRVLDEQYF. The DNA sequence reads TGTGCCAGCCGCGACAGGGTCCTCGACGAGCAGTACTTC.